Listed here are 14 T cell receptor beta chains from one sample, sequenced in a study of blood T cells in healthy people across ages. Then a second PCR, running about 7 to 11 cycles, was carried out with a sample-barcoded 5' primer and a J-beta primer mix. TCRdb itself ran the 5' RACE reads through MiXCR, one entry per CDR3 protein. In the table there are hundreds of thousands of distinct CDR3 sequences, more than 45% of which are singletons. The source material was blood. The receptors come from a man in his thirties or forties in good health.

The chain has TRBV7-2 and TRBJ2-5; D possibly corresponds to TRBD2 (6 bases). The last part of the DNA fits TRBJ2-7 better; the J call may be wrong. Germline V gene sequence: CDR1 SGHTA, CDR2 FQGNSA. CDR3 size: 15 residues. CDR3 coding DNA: TGTGCCAGCAGCTTAACTAGCATTACCACCTACGAGCAGTACTTC. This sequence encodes CASSLTSITTYEQYF.

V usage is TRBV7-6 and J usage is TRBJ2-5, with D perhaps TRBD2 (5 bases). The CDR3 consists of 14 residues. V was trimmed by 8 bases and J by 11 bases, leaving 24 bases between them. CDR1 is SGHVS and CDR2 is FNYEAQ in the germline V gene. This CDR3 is CASSPRSGINEQYF. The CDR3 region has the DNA TGTGCCAGCTCCCCCCGGAGCGGAATAAATGAGCAGTACTTC. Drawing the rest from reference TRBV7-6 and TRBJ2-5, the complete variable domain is GAGVSQSPRYKVTKRGQDVALRCDPISGHVSLYWYRQALGQGPEFLTYFNYEAQQDKSGLPNDRFSAERPEGSISTLTIQRTEQRDSAMYRCASSPRSGINEQYFGPGTRLLVL.

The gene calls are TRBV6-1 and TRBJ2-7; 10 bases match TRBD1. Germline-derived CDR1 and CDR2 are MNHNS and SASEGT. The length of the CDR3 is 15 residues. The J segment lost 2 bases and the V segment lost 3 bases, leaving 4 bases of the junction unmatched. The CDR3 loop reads CASSEWGQGPYEQYF. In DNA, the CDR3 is TGTGCCAGCAGTGAGTGGGGACAGGGGCCCTACGAGCAGTACTTC.

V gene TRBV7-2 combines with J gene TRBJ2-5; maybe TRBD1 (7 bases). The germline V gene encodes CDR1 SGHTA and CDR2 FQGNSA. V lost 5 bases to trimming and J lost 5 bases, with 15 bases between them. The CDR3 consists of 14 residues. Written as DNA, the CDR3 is TGTGCCAGCAGCCCCTTTGCAGGGGGGGAGACCCAGTACTTC. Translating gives CASSPFAGGETQYF. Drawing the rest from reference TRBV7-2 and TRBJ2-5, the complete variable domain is GAGVSQSPSNKVTEKGKDVELRCDPISGHTALYWYRQSLGQGLEFLIYFQGNSAPDKSGLPSDRFSAERTGGSVSTLTIQRTQQEDSAVYLCASSPFAGGETQYFGPGTRLLVL.

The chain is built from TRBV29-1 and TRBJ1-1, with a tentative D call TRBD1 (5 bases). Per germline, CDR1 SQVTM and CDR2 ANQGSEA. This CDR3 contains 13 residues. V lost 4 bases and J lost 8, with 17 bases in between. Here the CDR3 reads CSVGVQVDSEAFF. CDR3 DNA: TGCAGCGTTGGGGTACAGGTCGACTCGGAAGCTTTCTTT.

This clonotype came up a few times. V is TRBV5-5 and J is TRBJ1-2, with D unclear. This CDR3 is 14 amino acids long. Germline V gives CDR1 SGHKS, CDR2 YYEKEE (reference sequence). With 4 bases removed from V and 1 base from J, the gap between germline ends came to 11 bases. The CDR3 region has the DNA TGTGCCAGCAGCACAAGACGGGATAACTATGGCTACACCTTC. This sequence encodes CASSTRRDNYGYTF.

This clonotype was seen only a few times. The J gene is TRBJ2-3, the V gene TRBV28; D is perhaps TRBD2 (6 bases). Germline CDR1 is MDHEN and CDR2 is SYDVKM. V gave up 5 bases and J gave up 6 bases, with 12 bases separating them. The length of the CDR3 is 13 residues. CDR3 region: CASSGGAQDTQYF. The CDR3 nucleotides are TGTGCCAGCAGTGGCGGGGCCCAGGATACGCAGTATTTT.

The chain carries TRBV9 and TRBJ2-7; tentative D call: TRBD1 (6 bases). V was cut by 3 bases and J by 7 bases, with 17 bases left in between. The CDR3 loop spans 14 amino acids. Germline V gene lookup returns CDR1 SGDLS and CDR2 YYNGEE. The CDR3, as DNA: TGTGCCAGCAGCGCTAAAGGGACACACGAAGAGCAGTACTTC. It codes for CASSAKGTHEEQYF.

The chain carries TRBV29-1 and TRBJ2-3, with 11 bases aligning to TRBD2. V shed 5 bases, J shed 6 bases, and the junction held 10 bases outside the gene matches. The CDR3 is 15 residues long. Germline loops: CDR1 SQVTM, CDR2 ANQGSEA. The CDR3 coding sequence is TGCAGCGTTCGGACCACTAGCGGGAGAGGTGATACGCAGTATTTT. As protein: CSVRTTSGRGDTQYF.

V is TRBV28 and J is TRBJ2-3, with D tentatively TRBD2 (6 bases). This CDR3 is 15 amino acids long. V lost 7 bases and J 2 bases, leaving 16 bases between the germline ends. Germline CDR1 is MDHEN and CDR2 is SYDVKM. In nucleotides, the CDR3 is TGTGCCAGCAAACCCCGGAGGGTTTTCACAGATACGCAGTATTTT. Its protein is CASKPRRVFTDTQYF.

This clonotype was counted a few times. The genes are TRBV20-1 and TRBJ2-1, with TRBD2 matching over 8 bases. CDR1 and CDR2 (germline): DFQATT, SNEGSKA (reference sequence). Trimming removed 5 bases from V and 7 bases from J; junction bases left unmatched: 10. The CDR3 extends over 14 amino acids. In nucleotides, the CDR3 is TGCAGTGCTCACAGCGGGAGAGGCGGGAATGAGCAGTTCTTC. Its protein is CSAHSGRGGNEQFF.

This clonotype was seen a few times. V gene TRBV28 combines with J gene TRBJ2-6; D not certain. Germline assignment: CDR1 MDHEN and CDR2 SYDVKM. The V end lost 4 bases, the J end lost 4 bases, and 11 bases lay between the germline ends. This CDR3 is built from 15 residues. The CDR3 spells CASSSYLAGANVLTF. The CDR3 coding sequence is TGTGCCAGCAGTTCCTATTTGGCGGGGGCCAACGTCCTGACTTTC.

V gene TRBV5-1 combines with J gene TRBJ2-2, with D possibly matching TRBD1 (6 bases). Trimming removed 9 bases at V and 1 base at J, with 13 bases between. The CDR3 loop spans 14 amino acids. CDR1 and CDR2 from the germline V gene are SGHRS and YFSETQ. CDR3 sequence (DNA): TGCGCCACGGAACCGGGACAGAACACCGGGGAGCTGTTTTTT. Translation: CATEPGQNTGELFF. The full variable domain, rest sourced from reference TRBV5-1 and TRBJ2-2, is KAGVTQTPRYLIKTRGQQVTLSCSPISGHRSVSWYQQTPGQGLQFLFEYFSETQRNKGNFPGRFSGRQFSNSRSEMNVSTLELGDSALYLCATEPGQNTGELFFGEGSRLTVL.

The CDR3 nucleotides read TGTGCCACCACCAAACGCGGGGGGGACAATGAGCAGTACTTC. It yields the protein CATTKRGGDNEQYF. This chain uses TRBV28 with TRBJ2-5; 9 bases agree with TRBD2. The V and J ends lost 10 bases and 11 bases, in that order; junction bases with no gene match: 17. The germline V gene has CDR1 MDHEN and CDR2 SYDVKM. The CDR3 loop spans 14 amino acids.